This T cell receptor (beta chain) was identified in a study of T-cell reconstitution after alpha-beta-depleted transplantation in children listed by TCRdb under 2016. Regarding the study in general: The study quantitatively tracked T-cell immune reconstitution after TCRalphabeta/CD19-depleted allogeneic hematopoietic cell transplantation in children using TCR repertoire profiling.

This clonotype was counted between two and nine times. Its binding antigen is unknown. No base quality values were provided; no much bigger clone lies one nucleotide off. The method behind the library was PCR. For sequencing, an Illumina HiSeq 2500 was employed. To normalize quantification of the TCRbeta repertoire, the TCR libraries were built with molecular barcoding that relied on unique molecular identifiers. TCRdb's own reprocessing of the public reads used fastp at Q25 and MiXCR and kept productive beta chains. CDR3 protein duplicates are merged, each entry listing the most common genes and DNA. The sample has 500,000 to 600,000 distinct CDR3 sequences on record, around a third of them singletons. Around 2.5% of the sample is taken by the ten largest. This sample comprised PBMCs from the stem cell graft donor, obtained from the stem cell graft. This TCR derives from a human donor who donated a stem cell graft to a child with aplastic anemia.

The DNA is as follows: TGTGCCAGCAGTTCCTCGGGTCGAAACACTGAAGCTTTCTTT. The encoded protein is CASSSSGRNTEAFF. The sequence links TRBV12-3 or TRBV12-4 to TRBJ1-1; the D gene is unclear. V is reduced by 4 bases and J by 2 bases, leaving a spacing of 11 bases between them. The CDR3 runs 14 amino acids, cysteine and phenylalanine included. The only DNA kept is the CDR3, 42 bases in frame from the first base.